Below, one TCR beta chain is given with its context. Its antigen is not identified. Treatment meaning: roughly 10-day PBMC culture with coronavirus spike peptide pools or control peptides (ViraFEST assay). The data were obtained in a study of vaccination and CD4 T cells after COVID-19. The Oncomine TCR Beta short-read assay was applied to DNA of cultured CD4+ T cells. In this case, cultured CD4+ T cells provided the extracted genomic DNA. Via MiXCR, TCRdb re-called the PCR reads, giving one row per CDR3 protein. The repertoire holds some 14,000 distinct CDR3 sequences, with around half as singletons. The clonotype originates from a human donor who had recovered from COVID-19. Sequencing used CD4+ T cells from blood, cultured in vitro.

CDR3 coding DNA: TGTGCCAGCAGCCAAGGCGGGGGCCACACTGAAGCTTTCTTT. It specifies CASSQGGGHTEAFF. The V call is TRBV3-1, the J call TRBJ1-1; tentatively, D is TRBD1 (6 bases). The germline gives CDR1 LGHDT, CDR2 YNNKEL (reference sequence). The V end was cut by 1 base, the J end by 3 bases, with 9 bases between. The CDR3 spans 14 residues.